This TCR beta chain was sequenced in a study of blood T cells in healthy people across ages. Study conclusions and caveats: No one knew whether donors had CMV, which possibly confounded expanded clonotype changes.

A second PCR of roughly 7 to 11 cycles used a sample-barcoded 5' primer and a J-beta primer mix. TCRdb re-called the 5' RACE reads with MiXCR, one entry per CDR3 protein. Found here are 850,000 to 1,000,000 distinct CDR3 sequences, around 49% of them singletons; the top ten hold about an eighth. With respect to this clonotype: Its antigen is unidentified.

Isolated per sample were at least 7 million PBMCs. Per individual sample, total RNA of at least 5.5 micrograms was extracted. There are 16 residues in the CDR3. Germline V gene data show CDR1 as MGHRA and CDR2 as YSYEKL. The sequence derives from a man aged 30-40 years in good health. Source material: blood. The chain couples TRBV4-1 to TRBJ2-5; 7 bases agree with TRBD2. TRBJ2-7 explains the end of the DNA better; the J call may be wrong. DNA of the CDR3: TGCGCCAGCAGCCCCCCGGGGGGACCAGGCGATTACGAGCAGTACTTC. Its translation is CASSPPGGPGDYEQYF.